This T cell receptor (beta chain) was sequenced during a study of cytomegalovirus exposure and HLA in healthy donors. V lost 0 bases and J 10 bases, leaving 4 bases between the germline ends. The CDR3 has 11 amino acids. Per germline, CDR1 ENHRY and CDR2 SYGVKD. This clone was picked up one time. PCR primers comprised 60 Vbeta and 13 Jbeta primers. Here immunoSEQ multiplex PCR was the method, and the copy in TCRdb shows in-frame clones only, minus some. The table includes some 160,000 clones, 82% detected once. This receptor was taken from a woman between 45 and 60 years old in good health and CMV-seronegative. The chain couples TRBV10-3 to TRBJ2-1; no clear D gene. Material for sequencing was PBMCs. Here the CDR3 reads CAISESGEQFF. DNA for the CDR3: TGTGCCATCAGTGAGTCTGGCGAGCAGTTCTTC.